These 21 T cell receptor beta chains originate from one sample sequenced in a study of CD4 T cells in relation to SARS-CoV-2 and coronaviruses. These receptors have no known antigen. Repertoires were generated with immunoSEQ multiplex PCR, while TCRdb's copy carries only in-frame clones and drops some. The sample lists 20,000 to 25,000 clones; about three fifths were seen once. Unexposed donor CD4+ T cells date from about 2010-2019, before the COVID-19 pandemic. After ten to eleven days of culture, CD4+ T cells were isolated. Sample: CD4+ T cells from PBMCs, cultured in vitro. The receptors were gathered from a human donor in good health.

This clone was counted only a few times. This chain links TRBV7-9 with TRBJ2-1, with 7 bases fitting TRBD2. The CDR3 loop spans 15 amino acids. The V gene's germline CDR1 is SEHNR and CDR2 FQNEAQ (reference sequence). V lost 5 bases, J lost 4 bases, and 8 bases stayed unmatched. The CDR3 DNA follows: TGTGCCAGCAGCACGGCGGGAGAGATTTACAATGAGCAGTTCTTC. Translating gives CASSTAGEIYNEQFF. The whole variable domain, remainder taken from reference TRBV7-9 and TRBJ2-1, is DTGVSQNPRHKITKRGQNVTFRCDPISEHNRLYWYRQTLGQGPEFLTYFQNEAQLEKSRLLSDRFSAERPKGSFSTLEIQRTEQGDSAMYLCASSTAGEIYNEQFFGPGTRLTVL.

The CDR3 reads CASSSGAGVINEQFF. CDR3 coding DNA: TGTGCCAGCAGCTCCGGGGCGGGGGTAATCAATGAGCAGTTCTTC. This chain joins TRBV7-3 and TRBJ2-1, with TRBD2 matching over 7 bases. CDR1 is SGHTA and CDR2 is FQGTGA in the germline V gene. V was clipped by 4 bases and J by 6 bases; unmatched bases: 9. The CDR3 runs to 15 residues.

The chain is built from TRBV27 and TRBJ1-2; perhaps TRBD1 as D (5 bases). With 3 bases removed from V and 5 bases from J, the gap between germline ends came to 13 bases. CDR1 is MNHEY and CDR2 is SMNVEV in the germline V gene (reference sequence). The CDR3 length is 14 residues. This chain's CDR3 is CASSFSQGGYGYTF. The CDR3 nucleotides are TGTGCCAGCAGTTTTAGCCAGGGCGGGTATGGCTACACCTTC.

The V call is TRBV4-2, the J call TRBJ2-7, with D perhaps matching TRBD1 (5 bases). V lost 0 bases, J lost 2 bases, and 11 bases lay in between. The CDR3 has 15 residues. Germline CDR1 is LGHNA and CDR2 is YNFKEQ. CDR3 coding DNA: TGTGCCAGCAGCCAAGATACACAGGCAACCTACGAGCAGTACTTC. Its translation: CASSQDTQATYEQYF.

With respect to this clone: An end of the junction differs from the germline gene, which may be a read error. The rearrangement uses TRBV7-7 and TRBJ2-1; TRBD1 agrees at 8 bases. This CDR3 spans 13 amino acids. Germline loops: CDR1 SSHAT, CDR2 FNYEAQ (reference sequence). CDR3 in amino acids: CASSLDRGNEQFF. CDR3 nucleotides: TGTGCTAGCAGCCTCGACAGGGGCAACGAGCAGTTCTTC.

The CDR3 loop is CASSLETDGRSPLHF. In DNA form, the CDR3 reads TGCGCCAGCAGCTTGGAAACCGACGGGAGATCACCCCTCCACTTT. The chain carries TRBV5-1 and TRBJ1-6, with unresolved D. The V gene's germline CDR1 is SGHRS and CDR2 YFSETQ. With 0 bases removed from V and 10 bases from J, the gap between germline ends came to 14 bases. This CDR3 spans 15 amino acids.

The CDR3 loop reads CASSDVGTGWDQPQHF. CDR3 DNA: TGTGCCAGCAGTGACGTTGGGACAGGGTGGGATCAGCCCCAGCATTTT. The genes are TRBV6-1 and TRBJ1-5, with TRBD1 matching 9 bases. The V gene end was trimmed by 3 bases and the J gene end by 5 bases; junction bases not matched to a gene: 8. CDR3 length: 16 residues. Germline V gene lookup returns CDR1 MNHNS and CDR2 SASEGT.

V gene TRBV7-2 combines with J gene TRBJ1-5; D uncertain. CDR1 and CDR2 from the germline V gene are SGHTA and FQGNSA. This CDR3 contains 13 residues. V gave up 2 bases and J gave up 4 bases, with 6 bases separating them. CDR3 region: CASSLRTNQPQHF. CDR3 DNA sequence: TGTGCCAGCAGCTTAAGGACTAATCAGCCCCAGCATTTT.

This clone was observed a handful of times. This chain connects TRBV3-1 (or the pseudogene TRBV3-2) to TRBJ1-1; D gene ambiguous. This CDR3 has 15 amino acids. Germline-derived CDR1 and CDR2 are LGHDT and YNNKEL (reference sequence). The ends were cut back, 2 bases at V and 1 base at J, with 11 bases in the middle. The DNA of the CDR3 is TGTGCCAGCAGCCAATTTGAGACACCGAACACTGAAGCTTTCTTT. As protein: CASSQFETPNTEAFF.

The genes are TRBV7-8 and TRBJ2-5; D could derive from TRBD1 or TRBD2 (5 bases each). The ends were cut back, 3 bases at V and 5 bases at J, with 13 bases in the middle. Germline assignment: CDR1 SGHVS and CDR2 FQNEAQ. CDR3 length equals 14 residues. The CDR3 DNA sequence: TGTGCCAGCAGCTTGGGACGGGCTCGGGAGACCCAGTACTTC. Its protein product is CASSLGRARETQYF.

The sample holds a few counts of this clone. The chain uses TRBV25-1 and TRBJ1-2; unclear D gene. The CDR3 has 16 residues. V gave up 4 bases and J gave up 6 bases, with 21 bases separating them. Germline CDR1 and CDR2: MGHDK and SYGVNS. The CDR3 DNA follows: TGTGCCAGCAGTGCAGACTCCCCCGGCTATTTGAATGGCTACACCTTC. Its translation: CASSADSPGYLNGYTF.

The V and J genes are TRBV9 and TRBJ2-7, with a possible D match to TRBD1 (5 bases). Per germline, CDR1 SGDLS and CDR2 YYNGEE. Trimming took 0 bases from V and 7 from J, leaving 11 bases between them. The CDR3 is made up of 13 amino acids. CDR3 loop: CASSVVGQGEQYF. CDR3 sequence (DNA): TGTGCCAGCAGCGTAGTGGGTCAGGGAGAGCAGTACTTC.

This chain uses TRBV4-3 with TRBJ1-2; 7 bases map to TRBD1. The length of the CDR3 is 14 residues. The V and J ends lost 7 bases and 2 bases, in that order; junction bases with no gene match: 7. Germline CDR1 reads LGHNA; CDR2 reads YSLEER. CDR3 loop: CASTTGIDNYGYTF. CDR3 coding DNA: TGCGCCAGCACGACAGGGATCGACAACTATGGCTACACCTTC.

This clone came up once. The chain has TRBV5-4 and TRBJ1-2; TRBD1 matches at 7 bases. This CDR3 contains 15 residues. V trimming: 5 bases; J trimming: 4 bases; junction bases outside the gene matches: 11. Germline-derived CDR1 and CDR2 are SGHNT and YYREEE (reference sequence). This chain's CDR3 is CASRRRDRRSYGYTF. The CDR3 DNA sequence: TGTGCCAGCAGGAGGCGGGACAGAAGGAGCTATGGCTACACCTTC.

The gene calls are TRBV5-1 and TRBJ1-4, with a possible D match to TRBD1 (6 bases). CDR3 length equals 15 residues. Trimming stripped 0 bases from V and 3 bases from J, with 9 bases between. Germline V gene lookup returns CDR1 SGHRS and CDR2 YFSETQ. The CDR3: CASSLGEGANEKLFF. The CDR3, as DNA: TGCGCCAGCAGCTTGGGTGAGGGGGCTAATGAAAAACTGTTTTTT.

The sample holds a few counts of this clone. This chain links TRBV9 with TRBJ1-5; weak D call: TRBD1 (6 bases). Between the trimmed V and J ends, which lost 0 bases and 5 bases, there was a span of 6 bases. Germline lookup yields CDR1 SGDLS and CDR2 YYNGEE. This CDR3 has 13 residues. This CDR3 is CASSVAGDQPQHF. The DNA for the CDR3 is TGTGCCAGCAGCGTAGCAGGGGATCAGCCCCAGCATTTT.

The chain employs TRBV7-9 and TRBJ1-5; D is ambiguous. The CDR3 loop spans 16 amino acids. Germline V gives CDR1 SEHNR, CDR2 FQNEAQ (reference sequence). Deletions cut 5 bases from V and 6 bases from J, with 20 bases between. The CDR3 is CASSPGDSGLSQPQHF. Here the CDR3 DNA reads TGTGCCAGCAGCCCCGGCGACTCCGGTCTTAGTCAGCCCCAGCATTTT.

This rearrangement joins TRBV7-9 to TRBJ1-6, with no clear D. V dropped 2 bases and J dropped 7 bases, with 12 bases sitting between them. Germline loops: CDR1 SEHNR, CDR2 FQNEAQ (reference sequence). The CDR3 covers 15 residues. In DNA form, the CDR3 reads TGTGCCAGCAGCTTATTGGTCTCGGGCAATTCACCCCTCCACTTT. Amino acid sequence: CASSLLVSGNSPLHF.

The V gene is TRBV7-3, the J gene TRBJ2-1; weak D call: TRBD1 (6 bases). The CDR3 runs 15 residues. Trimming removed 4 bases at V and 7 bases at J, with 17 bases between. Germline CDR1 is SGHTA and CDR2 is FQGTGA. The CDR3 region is CASSSGQSGHNEQFF. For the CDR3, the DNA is TGTGCCAGCAGCTCCGGACAGAGTGGGCATAATGAGCAGTTCTTC.

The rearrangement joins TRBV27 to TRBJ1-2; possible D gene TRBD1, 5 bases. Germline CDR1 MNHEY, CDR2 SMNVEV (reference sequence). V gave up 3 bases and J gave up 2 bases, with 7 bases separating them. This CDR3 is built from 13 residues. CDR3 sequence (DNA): TGTGCCAGCAGTTTGACAGCCAACTATGGCTACACCTTC. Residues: CASSLTANYGYTF.

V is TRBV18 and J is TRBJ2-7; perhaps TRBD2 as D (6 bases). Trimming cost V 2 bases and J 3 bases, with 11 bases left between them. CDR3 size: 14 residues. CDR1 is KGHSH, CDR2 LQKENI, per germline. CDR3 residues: CASSPNGGFYEQYF. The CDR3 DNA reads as TGTGCCAGCTCACCAAATGGAGGGTTCTACGAGCAGTACTTC. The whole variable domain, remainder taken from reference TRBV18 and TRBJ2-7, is NAGVMQNPRHLVRRRGQEARLRCSPMKGHSHVYWYRQLPEEGLKFMVYLQKENIIDESGMPKERFSAEFPKEGPSILRIQQVVRGDSAAYFCASSPNGGFYEQYFGPGTRLTVT.